A selection of T cell receptor beta chains follows, all from one sample in a study of glioma-infiltrating T cells after dendritic cell vaccination. This table comes from immunoSEQ multiplex PCR, and its TCRdb copy is limited to in-frame clones, with some not included. The sample contains tens of thousands of clones, approximately 90% of which appear only once. The input for sequencing was blood, taken before dendritic cell vaccination. Source of these receptors: a human donor with glioblastoma. Each CDR3 is given with its conserved first and last residue. A D gene is named only where the DNA matches it firmly. Size is stated for part of the rows, as once, few or many counts, or as a class when the clone is expanded.

>TRBV7-2|TRBJ1-4|15|.|.
TGTGCCAGCAGCTTATCCTCTGCAGTTACCGAAAAACTGTTTTTT
CASSLSSAVTEKLFF
>TRBV7-9|TRBJ2-4|13|.|.
TGTGCCAGCAGTACAGACAGAACAAACATTCAGTACTTC
CASSTDRTNIQYF
>TRBV11-2|TRBJ1-1|14|.|.
TGTGCCAGCAGCCAAGAACTCATGAACACTGAAGCTTTCTTT
CASSQELMNTEAFF
>TRBV11-2|TRBJ2-7|13|.|few
TGTGCCAGCAGCTTAGTCGGTTTTTACGAGCAGTACTTC
CASSLVGFYEQYF
>TRBV25-1|TRBJ1-1|13|TRBD1|.
TGTGCCAGCAGGGACAGGGGCCAAACTGAAGCTTTCTTT
CASRDRGQTEAFF
>TRBV19|TRBJ2-1|16|.|.
TGTGCCAGTAGTGGGAAAACCCCGGGGTCGTACAATGAGCAGTTCTTC
CASSGKTPGSYNEQFF
>TRBV6-5|TRBJ1-5|14|TRBD1|.
TGTGCCAGCAGGACAGGGGGCGAGTTTCAGCCCCAGCATTTT
CASRTGGEFQPQHF
>TRBV5-5|TRBJ2-1|16|.|.
TGTGCCAGCAGCCCCTCGCAGGGCGCCTCCTACAATGAGCAGTTCTTC
CASSPSQGASYNEQFF
>TRBV12-5|TRBJ2-2|13|.|.
TGTGCTAGTGGCTGGGGTGGGGGCCGGGAGCTGTTTTTT
CASGWGGGRELFF
>TRBV6-5|TRBJ2-3|16|.|once
TGTGCCAGCAGTTACGACGGGAAATCCACACGAGATACGCAGTATTTT
CASSYDGKSTRDTQYF
>TRBV5-1|TRBJ2-3|18|TRBD2|.
TGCGCCAGCAGCCCCTCTTTGGGTAGCGGGGGCCGCACAGATACGCAGTATTTT
CASSPSLGSGGRTDTQYF
>TRBV7-2|TRBJ1-5|17|.|.
TGTGCCAGCAGCTTAGATCTCTATTCGGTTAGCAATCAGCCCCAGCATTTT
CASSLDLYSVSNQPQHF
>TRBV4-1|TRBJ2-7|16|.|.
TGCGCCAGCAGCACAGCCCCGGACTTCAATGGGTACGAGCAGTACTTC
CASSTAPDFNGYEQYF
>TRBV18|TRBJ1-6|14|TRBD1|.
TGTGCCAGCTCCGGGACAGGGCGCGAATCACCCCTCCACTTT
CASSGTGRESPLHF
>TRBV5-8|TRBJ2-1|13|.|.
TGTGCCAGCAGCTTGGGGTGGCAGAATGAGCAGTTCTTC
CASSLGWQNEQFF
>TRBV7-7|TRBJ2-5|13|.|.
TGTGCTAGCGGCATGGACAGCCAAGAGACCCAGTACTTC
CASGMDSQETQYF
>TRBV18|TRBJ2-1|15|TRBD1|.
TGTGCCAGCTCACCGGTCGGACAGGGGGCCCGCGAGCAGTTCTTC
CASSPVGQGAREQFF
>TRBV5-1|TRBJ1-1|13|.|.
TGCGCCAGCAGCGCGGACAGAAGTGTAGAAGCTTTCTTT
CASSADRSVEAFF
>TRBV5-3|TRBJ2-5|14|TRBD1|.
TGTGCCAGAAGTTTTAGACAGGGAAGGGAGACCCAGTACTTC
CARSFRQGRETQYF
>TRBV14|TRBJ2-1|16|TRBD2|.
TGTGCCAGCCGCTTTTCTAGCGGGGGGGCGTTAAATGAGCAGTTCTTC
CASRFSSGGALNEQFF
>TRBV19|TRBJ2-1|15|TRBD2|.
TGTGCCAGTAGTACGACTAGCGGGGGGGCCAATGAGCAGTTCTTC
CASSTTSGGANEQFF
>TRBV19|TRBJ1-3|14|.|.
TGTGCCAGTAGTATTCTCGGCTCTGGAAACACCATATATTTT
CASSILGSGNTIYF
>TRBV5-1|TRBJ2-1|14|.|.
TGCGCCAGCAGCTTGGACCTAGCAGAGGTCGAGCAGTTCTTC
CASSLDLAEVEQFF
>TRBV6-1|TRBJ2-1|14|.|.
TGTGCCAGCAGTGTGGGGGGGCCCTCCAATGAGCAGTTCTTC
CASSVGGPSNEQFF
>TRBV6-6|TRBJ1-2|13|.|.
TGTGCCAGCAGTTACGGGCAGAACTATGGCTACACCTTC
CASSYGQNYGYTF
>TRBV7-9|TRBJ2-1|15|.|.
TGTGCCAGCAGCTTAGAGGCAGGGGGGCCAAATGAGCAGTTCTTC
CASSLEAGGPNEQFF
>TRBV25-1|TRBJ2-3|14|.|.
TGTGCCACCTCGAAAACCGGGACAATAGATACGCAGTATTTT
CATSKTGTIDTQYF
>TRBV19|TRBJ1-1|17|TRBD1|.
TGTGCCAGTAGTACTGGCCCGGGACAGGGCATGAGGACTGAAGCTTTCTTT
CASSTGPGQGMRTEAFF
>TRBV5-6|TRBJ2-1|16|TRBD2|.
TGTGCCAGCAGCTTGGGCGCTAGCGGATTGTACAATGAGCAGTTCTTC
CASSLGASGLYNEQFF
>TRBV7-6|TRBJ2-7|14|TRBD2|.
TGTGCCAGCAGCCGTAGCGGGGGGTCGTACGAGCAGTACTTC
CASSRSGGSYEQYF